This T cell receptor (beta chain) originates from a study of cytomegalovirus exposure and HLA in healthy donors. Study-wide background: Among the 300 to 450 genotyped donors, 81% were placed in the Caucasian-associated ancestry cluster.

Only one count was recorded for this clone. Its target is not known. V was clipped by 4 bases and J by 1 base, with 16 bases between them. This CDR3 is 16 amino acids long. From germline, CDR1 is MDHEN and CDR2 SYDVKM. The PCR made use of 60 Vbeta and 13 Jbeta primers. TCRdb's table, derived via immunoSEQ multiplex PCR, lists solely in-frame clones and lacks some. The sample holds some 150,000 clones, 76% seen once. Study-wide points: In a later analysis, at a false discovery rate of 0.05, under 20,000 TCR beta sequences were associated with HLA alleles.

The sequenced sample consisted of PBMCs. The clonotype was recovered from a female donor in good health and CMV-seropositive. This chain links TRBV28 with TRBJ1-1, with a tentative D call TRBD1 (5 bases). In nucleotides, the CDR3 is TGTGCCAGCAGTTCGGCCGCCATGACAGAGAACACTGAAGCTTTCTTT. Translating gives CASSSAAMTENTEAFF.